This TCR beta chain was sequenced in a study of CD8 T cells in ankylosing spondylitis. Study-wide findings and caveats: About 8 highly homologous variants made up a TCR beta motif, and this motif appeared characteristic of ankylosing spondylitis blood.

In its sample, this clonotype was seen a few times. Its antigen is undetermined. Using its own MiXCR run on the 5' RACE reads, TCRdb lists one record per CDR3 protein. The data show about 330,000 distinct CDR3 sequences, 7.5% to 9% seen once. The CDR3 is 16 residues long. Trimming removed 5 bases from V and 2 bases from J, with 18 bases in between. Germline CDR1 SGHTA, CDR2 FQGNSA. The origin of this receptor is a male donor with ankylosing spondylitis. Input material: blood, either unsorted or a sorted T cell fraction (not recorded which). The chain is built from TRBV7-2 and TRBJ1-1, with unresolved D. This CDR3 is CASSLTRPSGNTEAFF. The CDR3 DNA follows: TGTGCCAGCAGCCTAACTCGACCCTCAGGTAACACTGAAGCTTTCTTT.